This entry is about one TCR beta chain. The CDR3 has 18 amino acids. The germline CDR1 and CDR2 sequences are KGHDR and SFDVKD. Losses at the gene ends were 2 bases for V and 4 bases for J; bases not matched to a gene: 10. This record comes from a study of blood T cell repertoires in COVID-19. The table came from immunoSEQ multiplex PCR; TCRdb's copy has only in-frame clones and leaves some out. The profile shows about 70,000 clones, 85% of them singletons. Source material: peripheral blood. The receptor was isolated from a man of 80 years or more with acute or convalescent COVID-19. The chain couples TRBV24-1 to TRBJ2-4, with 10 positions matching TRBD2. CDR3 in DNA: TGTGCCACCAGTGATTCGCGAGCGGGAGGGCCGGGAAAAAACATTCAGTACTTC. Amino acid sequence: CATSDSRAGGPGKNIQYF.